The 24 T cell receptor beta chains given below trace back to one sample, sequenced in a study of Graves' ophthalmopathy and Graves' hyperthyroidism. RNA transcripts provided the template for amplifying TCR beta CDR3 regions. In the first round, RT-PCR was carried out with HTBI primers, and a multiplex PCR formed the second round. TCRdb re-called the multiplex PCR reads with MiXCR, one entry per CDR3 protein. The sample lists 300,000 or so distinct CDR3 sequences; roughly 15% were seen once. The sequenced sample was peripheral blood. These receptors were collected from an adult man with Graves' ophthalmopathy.

In regard to this clonotype: A much larger clone is a single base away; this may be a read error. The missing conserved phenylalanine or tryptophan at the end of this CDR3 makes a read error likely. The chain links TRBV28 to TRBJ2-7, with 12 bases matching TRBD1. CDR3 length: 17 residues. Germline CDR1 is MDHEN and CDR2 is SYDVKM. Trimming removed 8 bases from V and 1 base from J; junction bases left unmatched: 12. CDR3 nucleotide sequence: TGTGCCAGCGCCACCGGGACAGGGGGCAGAAGTTCCTACGAGCAGTACTCC. Translated, it gives CASATGTGGRSSYEQYS.

This clonotype occurred many times. V is TRBV7-2 and J is TRBJ2-5; a possible D gene is TRBD2 (6 bases). Germline V CDR1 and CDR2: SGHTA, FQGNSA. The V gene lost 2 bases and the J gene lost 4 bases, with 11 bases spanning the gap. This CDR3 comprises 14 residues. CDR3 region: CASSLTAGTETQYF. The CDR3 DNA sequence: TGTGCCAGCAGCTTAACGGCGGGGACAGAGACCCAGTACTTC. Supplemented by reference TRBV7-2 and TRBJ2-5, the full variable domain reads GAGVSQSPSNKVTEKGKDVELRCDPISGHTALYWYRQSLGQGLEFLIYFQGNSAPDKSGLPSDRFSAERTGGSVSTLTIQRTQQEDSAVYLCASSLTAGTETQYFGPGTRLLVL.

This clonotype was seen repeatedly, ten times or more. This chain joins TRBV20-1 and TRBJ1-5; D is possibly TRBD1 (5 bases). The CDR3 runs to 14 residues. Trimming stripped 7 bases from V and 3 bases from J, with 16 bases between. Germline CDR1 reads DFQATT; CDR2 reads SNEGSKA (reference sequence). The CDR3 DNA is TGCAGTGTAGGAAGGGACGGATACAATCAGCCCCAGCATTTT. It is translated as CSVGRDGYNQPQHF.

A few counts support this clonotype. The chain joins TRBV18 to TRBJ1-2; no reliable D call. This CDR3 comprises 14 residues. Germline assignment: CDR1 KGHSH and CDR2 LQKENI. V was trimmed by 2 bases and J by 3 bases, leaving 10 bases between them. Written as DNA, the CDR3 is TGTGCCAGCTCACCAATAACAGATTACTATGGCTACACCTTC. This translates into CASSPITDYYGYTF.

In this sample, this clonotype turned up many times. The chain uses TRBV27 and TRBJ2-2; the match to TRBD1 covers 7 bases. The germline CDR1 and CDR2 sequences are MNHEY and SMNVEV (reference sequence). The V and J ends lost 5 bases and 8 bases, in that order; junction bases with no gene match: 8. The CDR3 runs 14 residues. CDR3 bases: TGTGCCAGCAGTCCCGACAGGGTTTCTGGGGAGCTGTTTTTT. This encodes CASSPDRVSGELFF.

This sequence joins TRBV4-1 and TRBJ1-6; 9 bases are a match to TRBD1. Trimming cost V 0 bases and J 3 bases; bases outside gene matches: 9. The CDR3 spans 19 residues. In germline, CDR1 is MGHRA, CDR2 YSYEKL. CDR3 bases: TGCGCCAGCAGCCAAGACCGGACAGGGGCGAGAGACTATAATTCACCCCTCCACTTT. Translated: CASSQDRTGARDYNSPLHF.

Ten or more counts support this clonotype. The CDR3 reads CAWRGAFYGYTF. The CDR3 DNA is TGTGCCTGGAGGGGGGCCTTCTATGGCTACACCTTC. The rearrangement joins TRBV30 to TRBJ1-2; D perhaps matches TRBD1 (6 bases). V was clipped by 3 bases and J by 4 bases, with 9 bases between them. CDR1 is GTSNPN and CDR2 is SVGIG in the germline V gene (reference sequence). The CDR3 spans 12 residues.

This clonotype occurred many times. The chain couples TRBV29-1 to TRBJ2-4; TRBD1 agrees at 8 bases. V dropped 7 bases and J dropped 6; count of bases not matched to a gene: 8. From germline, CDR1 is SQVTM and CDR2 ANQGSEA. This CDR3 is 13 amino acids long. The CDR3 sequence: CSAQGQGGNIQYF. CDR3 nucleotides: TGCAGCGCCCAAGGACAGGGAGGAAACATTCAGTACTTC.

This clonotype showed up many times. The chain has TRBV10-3 and TRBJ2-2; maybe TRBD2 (6 bases). The CDR3 consists of 17 residues. The germline V gene encodes CDR1 ENHRY and CDR2 SYGVKD. V was cut by 0 bases and J by 0 bases, with 11 bases left in between. In DNA, the CDR3 is TGTGCCATCAGTGAGTCGCGGGGAGGCCCGAACACCGGGGAGCTGTTTTTT. This codes for CAISESRGGPNTGELFF.

This clonotype was counted many times. The rearrangement links TRBV2 to TRBJ2-7; TRBD2 aligns across 10 bases. The CDR3 contains 18 residues. The germline V gene has CDR1 SNHLY and CDR2 FYNNEI. V was pared by 2 bases and J by 4 bases, with 14 bases of the junction left unmatched. The CDR3 sequence: CASSETVGGGLAPYEQYF. The CDR3 coding sequence is TGTGCCAGCAGTGAAACAGTCGGGGGGGGACTAGCGCCATACGAGCAGTACTTC.

This chain connects TRBV20-1 to TRBJ1-6, with no clear D. The CDR3 is 13 residues long. Germline V gives CDR1 DFQATT, CDR2 SNEGSKA (reference sequence). V lost 3 bases and J lost 10, with 13 bases in between. CDR3 loop: CSARRRGPSPLHF. The DNA for the CDR3 is TGCAGTGCTAGGAGACGAGGGCCCTCACCCCTCCACTTT.

This clonotype was detected ten times or more. V is TRBV7-2 and J is TRBJ2-7; the D call may be TRBD1 or TRBD2 (5 bases each). This CDR3 comprises 15 residues. Germline loops: CDR1 SGHTA, CDR2 FQGNSA. The V end lost 5 bases, the J end lost 6 bases, and 20 bases lay between the germline ends. CDR3 nucleotide sequence: TGTGCCAGCAGCCCCTACTGGGACGCAGGATTCGAGCAGTACTTC. Amino acids: CASSPYWDAGFEQYF.

There are many counts of this clonotype. The genes are TRBV6-2 or TRBV6-3 and TRBJ1-1, with TRBD1 matching over 7 bases. Germline values: CDR1 MNHEY, CDR2 SVGEGT. The V segment lost 6 bases and the J segment 10 bases; nucleotides outside the gene matches: 8. The CDR3 contains 12 residues. CDR3 residues: CASSRDSLRAFF. The CDR3 DNA sequence: TGTGCCAGCAGCCGGGACAGCCTCAGAGCTTTCTTT.

There are many counts of this clonotype. The chain couples TRBV6-5 to TRBJ2-5; 7 nucleotides align to TRBD1. Germline assignment: CDR1 MNHEY and CDR2 SVGAGI. The ends lost 2 bases at V and 6 bases at J; junction bases unmatched: 12. This CDR3 is built from 16 residues. Written as DNA, the CDR3 is TGTGCCAGCAGTTACGACTTCTTAGGGGGCCCAAAGACCCAGTACTTC. It specifies CASSYDFLGGPKTQYF.

Many counts were recorded for this clonotype. The rearrangement links TRBV6-5 to TRBJ2-7, with D perhaps TRBD2 (5 bases). The germline CDR1 and CDR2 sequences are MNHEY and SVGAGI. Between the trimmed V and J ends, which lost 7 bases and 2 bases, there was a span of 18 bases. This CDR3 spans 15 amino acids. This chain's CDR3 is CASNKPSGSPYEQYF. The DNA for the CDR3 is TGTGCCAGCAACAAACCCTCGGGGTCTCCCTACGAGCAGTACTTC.

This clonotype appeared many times. V usage is TRBV6-1 and J usage is TRBJ1-1; D remains unclear. Per germline, CDR1 MNHNS and CDR2 SASEGT. The CDR3 length is 12 residues. The germline V and J ends were trimmed by 6 bases and 7 bases, with 12 bases remaining between them. The CDR3 region is CASSLFDGEAFF. CDR3 DNA: TGTGCCAGCAGCCTGTTTGACGGTGAAGCTTTCTTT.

This clonotype was recorded at least ten times. The chain is built from TRBV6-5 and TRBJ1-2, with a weak D call TRBD1 (6 bases). Germline loops: CDR1 MNHEY, CDR2 SVGAGI. V was cut by 2 bases and J by 3 bases, with 10 bases left in between. CDR3 size: 14 residues. CDR3 amino acids: CASSYGRGDYGYTF. CDR3 coding DNA: TGTGCCAGCAGTTACGGCAGGGGAGACTATGGCTACACCTTC.

J is TRBJ2-7 and V is TRBV20-1; 12 bases are a match to TRBD2. V lost 6 bases to trimming and J lost 3 bases; unmatched junction nucleotides: 9. The CDR3 is 15 residues long. Germline V gene lookup returns CDR1 DFQATT and CDR2 SNEGSKA (reference sequence). CDR3 DNA sequence: TGCAGTGCGCCTCGTCGGACTAGCGGGAACTACGAGCAGTACTTC. It specifies CSAPRRTSGNYEQYF.

For this clonotype: Mismatch with germline at one junction end may stem from a read error. The rearrangement joins TRBV11-2 to TRBJ2-4, with D uncertain. CDR1 and CDR2 from the germline V gene are SGHAT and FQNNGV. The CDR3 covers 16 residues. The CDR3 DNA is TGTGCCAGCAGCAACCTTATCAGGACGGCCAAAAACGTTCAGTACTTC. Translation gives CASSNLIRTAKNVQYF.

This clonotype came up many times. The rearrangement joins TRBV27 to TRBJ1-5, with D possibly matching TRBD1 (6 bases). The V and J ends lost 6 bases and 5 bases respectively, with 11 bases between them. Per germline, CDR1 MNHEY and CDR2 SMNVEV (reference sequence). This CDR3 has 13 amino acids. DNA of the CDR3: TGTGCCAGCAGCCGGGACATCGATCAGCCCCAGCATTTT. Translating it yields CASSRDIDQPQHF.

This clonotype has a count of ten or more. The rearrangement uses TRBV5-1 and TRBJ2-5; D unclear. The V gene's germline CDR1 is SGHRS and CDR2 YFSETQ. Between the trimmed V and J ends, which lost 4 bases and 4 bases, there was a span of 8 bases. The CDR3 consists of 12 residues. This CDR3 is CASSQTRETQYF. The CDR3 DNA follows: TGCGCCAGCAGCCAGACACGAGAGACCCAGTACTTC.

This clonotype has just a few counts. This chain joins TRBV6-1 and TRBJ1-1; D gene unclear. The germline V gene has CDR1 MNHNS and CDR2 SASEGT. The CDR3 consists of 14 residues. V lost 4 bases to trimming and J lost 1 base, with 10 bases between them. CDR3 sequence reads: CASSVDGSNTEAFF. CDR3 sequence (DNA): TGTGCCAGCAGTGTGGACGGATCGAACACTGAAGCTTTCTTT.

This clonotype was detected many times. The chain carries TRBV20-1 and TRBJ1-1; D gene ambiguous. Trimming removed 5 bases from V and 4 bases from J, with 11 bases in between. This CDR3 is 12 amino acids long. Germline values: CDR1 DFQATT, CDR2 SNEGSKA (reference sequence). The CDR3 DNA reads as TGCAGTGCTCCCAGGTGGGCCACTGAAGCTTTCTTT. Translated: CSAPRWATEAFF.

The chain joins TRBV7-9 to TRBJ1-5, with D hard to call. The CDR3 contains 13 residues. Deletions cut 1 base from V and 6 bases from J, with 7 bases between. The germline CDR1 and CDR2 sequences are SEHNR and FQNEAQ (reference sequence). CDR3 residues: CASSLERAQPQHF. The CDR3, as DNA: TGTGCCAGCAGCTTAGAAAGGGCTCAGCCCCAGCATTTT.